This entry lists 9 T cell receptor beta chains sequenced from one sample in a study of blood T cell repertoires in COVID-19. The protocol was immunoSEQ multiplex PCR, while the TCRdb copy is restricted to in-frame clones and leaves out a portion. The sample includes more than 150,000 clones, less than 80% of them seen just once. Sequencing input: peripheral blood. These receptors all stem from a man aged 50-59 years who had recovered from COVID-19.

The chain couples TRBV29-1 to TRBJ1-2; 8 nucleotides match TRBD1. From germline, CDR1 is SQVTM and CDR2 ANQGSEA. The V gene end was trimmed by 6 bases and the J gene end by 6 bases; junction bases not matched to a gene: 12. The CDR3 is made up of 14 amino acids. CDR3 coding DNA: TGCAGCGTCCGGACCACAGGGGGAATCGATGGCTACACCTTC. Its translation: CSVRTTGGIDGYTF.

CDR3 DNA sequence: TGTGCCAGCTCATTGGACAGTAGAGAGACCCAGTACTTC. This encodes CASSLDSRETQYF. The chain is built from TRBV18 and TRBJ2-5, with D tentatively TRBD1 (6 bases). Trimming removed 5 bases from V and 4 bases from J, with 11 bases in between. CDR1 KGHSH and CDR2 LQKENI come from the germline V gene. CDR3 length: 13 residues.

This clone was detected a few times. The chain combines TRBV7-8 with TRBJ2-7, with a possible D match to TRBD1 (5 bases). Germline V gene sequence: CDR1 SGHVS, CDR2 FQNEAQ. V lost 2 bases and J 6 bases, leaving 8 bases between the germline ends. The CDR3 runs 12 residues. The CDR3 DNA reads TGTGCCAGCAGCTTACAGGGTAGCGAGCAGTACTTC. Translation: CASSLQGSEQYF. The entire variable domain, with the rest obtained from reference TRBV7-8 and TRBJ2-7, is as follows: GAGVSQSPRYKVAKRGQDVALRCDPISGHVSLFWYQQALGQGPEFLTYFQNEAQLDKSGLPSDRFFAERPEGSVSTLKIQRTQQEDSAVYLCASSLQGSEQYFGPGTRLTVT.

Written as DNA, the CDR3 is TGTGCCAGTAGTATTTATGGGACAGACATCAATGAGCAGTTCTTC. Protein: CASSIYGTDINEQFF. The chain uses TRBV19 and TRBJ2-1; TRBD1 matches at 7 bases. CDR3 length: 15 amino acids. Germline CDR1 LNHDA, CDR2 SQIVND (reference sequence). V was clipped by 3 bases and J by 6 bases; unmatched bases: 8.

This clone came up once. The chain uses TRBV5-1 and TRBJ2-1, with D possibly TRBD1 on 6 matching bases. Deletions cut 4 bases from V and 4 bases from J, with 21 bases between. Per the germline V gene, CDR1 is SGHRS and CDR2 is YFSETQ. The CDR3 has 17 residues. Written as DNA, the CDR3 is TGCGCCAGCAGCCCGGAGGTACAGGGACCCGTGTACAATGAGCAGTTCTTC. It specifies CASSPEVQGPVYNEQFF.

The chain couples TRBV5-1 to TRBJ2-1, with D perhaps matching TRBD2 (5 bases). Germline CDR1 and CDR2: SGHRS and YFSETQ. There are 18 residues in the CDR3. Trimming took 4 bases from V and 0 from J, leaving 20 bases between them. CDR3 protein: CASSLTPERMSSYNEQFF. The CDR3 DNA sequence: TGCGCCAGCAGCCTCACCCCGGAGCGGATGAGCTCCTACAATGAGCAGTTCTTC.

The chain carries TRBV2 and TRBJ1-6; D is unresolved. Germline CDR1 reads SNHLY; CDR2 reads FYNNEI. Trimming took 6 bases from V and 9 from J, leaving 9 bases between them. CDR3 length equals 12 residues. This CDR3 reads CASRDGLSPLHF. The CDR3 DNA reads TGTGCCAGCAGGGACGGACTTTCACCCCTCCACTTT.

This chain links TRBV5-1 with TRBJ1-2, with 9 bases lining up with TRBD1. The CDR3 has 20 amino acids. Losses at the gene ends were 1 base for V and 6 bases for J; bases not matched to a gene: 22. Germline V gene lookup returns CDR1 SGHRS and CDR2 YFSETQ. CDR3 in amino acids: CASSLRQWNPSYRGRDGYTF. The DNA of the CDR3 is TGCGCCAGCAGCTTGAGACAATGGAACCCAAGTTACAGGGGGCGCGATGGCTACACCTTC.

The CDR3 sequence: CASSPTSGRSVEQFF. The CDR3 nucleotides read TGTGCCAGCTCACCAACTAGCGGGAGGTCCGTTGAGCAGTTCTTC. The chain carries TRBV18 and TRBJ2-1, with 12 positions matching TRBD2. The J segment lost 9 bases and the V segment lost 2 bases, leaving 5 bases of the junction unmatched. The CDR3 is 15 amino acids. Germline V gene lookup returns CDR1 KGHSH and CDR2 LQKENI.